This TCR beta chain was sequenced for a study of T cell responses to AZD1222 COVID-19 vaccine. Notes on the study in general: The donor cohort was predominantly white British with a female majority, and clonal diversity may have been underestimated. Per reports, nearly half of all spike-specific TCRs target regions that are unmutated in variants. Spike-specific TCR breadth and depth went up after people got two AZD1222 doses. Just a handful of AZD1222 recipients tested seropositive at baseline.

The ends were cut back, 0 bases at V and 9 bases at J, with 9 bases in the middle. The CDR3 consists of 14 residues. Germline CDR1 and CDR2: SGHAT and FQNNGV. In its sample, this clone was seen a few times. Its antigen is unidentified. Repertoires were generated with immunoSEQ multiplex PCR, while TCRdb's copy carries only in-frame clones and drops some. Altogether some 100,000 clones are present, 70% to 90% being singletons, with the ten largest covering approximately 17%. The clonotype comes from an adult in good health. The starting material was peripheral blood, obtained on day 0 of AZD1222 vaccination. The rearrangement links TRBV11-2 to TRBJ1-6; D is undetermined. The CDR3 nucleotides are TGTGCCAGCAGCTTAGATCAGAAGATTTCACCCCTCCACTTT. Its translation: CASSLDQKISPLHF.